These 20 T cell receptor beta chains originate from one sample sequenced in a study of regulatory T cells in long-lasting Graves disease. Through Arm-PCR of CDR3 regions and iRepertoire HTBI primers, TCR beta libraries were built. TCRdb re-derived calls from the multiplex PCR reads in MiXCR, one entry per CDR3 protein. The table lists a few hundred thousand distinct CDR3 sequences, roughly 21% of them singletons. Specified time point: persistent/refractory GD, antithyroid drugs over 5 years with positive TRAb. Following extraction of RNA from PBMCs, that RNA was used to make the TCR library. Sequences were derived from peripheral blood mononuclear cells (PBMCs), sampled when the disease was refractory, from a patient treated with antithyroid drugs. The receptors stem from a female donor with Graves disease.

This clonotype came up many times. The CDR3 protein is CASSHDYGTEAFF. The CDR3 DNA reads TGTGCCAGCAGCCACGACTATGGCACTGAAGCTTTCTTT. V usage is TRBV12-3 or TRBV12-4 and J usage is TRBJ1-1; no firm D call. The V gene lost 6 bases and the J gene lost 4 bases, with 12 bases spanning the gap. This CDR3 region has 13 residues.

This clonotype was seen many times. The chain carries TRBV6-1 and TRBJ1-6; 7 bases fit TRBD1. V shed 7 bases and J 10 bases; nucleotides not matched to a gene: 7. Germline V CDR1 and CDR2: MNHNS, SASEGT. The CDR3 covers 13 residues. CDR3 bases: TGTGCCAGCACCACTACAGGGGTGTCACCCCTCCACTTT. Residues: CASTTTGVSPLHF.

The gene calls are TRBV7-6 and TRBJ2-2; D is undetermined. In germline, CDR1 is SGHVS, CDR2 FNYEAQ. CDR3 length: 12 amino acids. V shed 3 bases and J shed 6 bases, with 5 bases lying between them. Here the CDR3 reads CASSFYPGELFF. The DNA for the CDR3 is TGTGCCAGCAGCTTTTACCCCGGGGAGCTGTTTTTT.

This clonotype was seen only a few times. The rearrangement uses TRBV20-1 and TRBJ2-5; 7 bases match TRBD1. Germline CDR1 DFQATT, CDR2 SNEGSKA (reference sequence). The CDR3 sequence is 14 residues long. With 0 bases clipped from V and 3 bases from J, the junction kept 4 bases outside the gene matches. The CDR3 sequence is CSARDRGQEETQYF. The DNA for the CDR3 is TGCAGTGCTAGAGATCGAGGACAGGAAGAGACCCAGTACTTC.

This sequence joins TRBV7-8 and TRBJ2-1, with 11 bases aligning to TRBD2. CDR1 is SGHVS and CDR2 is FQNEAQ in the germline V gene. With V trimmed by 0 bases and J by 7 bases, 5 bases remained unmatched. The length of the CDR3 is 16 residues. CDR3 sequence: CASSLARASGRNEQFF. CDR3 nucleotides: TGTGCCAGCAGCTTAGCGAGGGCTAGCGGGAGGAATGAGCAGTTCTTC.

CDR3 in amino acids: CASSLAGGDTDTQYF. CDR3 bases: TGCGCCAGCAGCTTGGCTGGCGGGGATACAGATACGCAGTATTTT. This rearrangement joins TRBV5-1 to TRBJ2-3; TRBD2 is a possible D gene (6 bases). This CDR3 is 15 amino acids long. Between the trimmed V and J ends, which lost 0 bases and 3 bases, there was a span of 11 bases. Germline-derived CDR1 and CDR2 are SGHRS and YFSETQ.

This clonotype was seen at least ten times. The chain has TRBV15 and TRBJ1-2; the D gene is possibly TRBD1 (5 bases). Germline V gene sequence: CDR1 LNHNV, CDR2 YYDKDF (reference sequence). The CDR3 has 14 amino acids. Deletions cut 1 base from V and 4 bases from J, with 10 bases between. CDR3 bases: TGTGCCACCAGCAGAGGGGACTCCCGCTATGGCTACACCTTC. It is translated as CATSRGDSRYGYTF.

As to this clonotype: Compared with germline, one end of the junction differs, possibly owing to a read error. CDR3 bases: TGTACCAGCAGAAGCTCTGGGTTCTACGAGCAGTACTTC. Its protein is CTSRSSGFYEQYF. The rearrangement uses TRBV6-1 and TRBJ2-7; D not certain. CDR1 MNHNS and CDR2 SASEGT come from the germline V gene. The CDR3 length is 13 residues.

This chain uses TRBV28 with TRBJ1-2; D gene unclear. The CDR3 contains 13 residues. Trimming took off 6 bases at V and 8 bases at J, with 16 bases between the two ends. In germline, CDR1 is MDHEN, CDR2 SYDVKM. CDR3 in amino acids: CASRSREWSGYTF. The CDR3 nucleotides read TGTGCCAGCAGGTCACGGGAGTGGTCGGGCTACACCTTC.

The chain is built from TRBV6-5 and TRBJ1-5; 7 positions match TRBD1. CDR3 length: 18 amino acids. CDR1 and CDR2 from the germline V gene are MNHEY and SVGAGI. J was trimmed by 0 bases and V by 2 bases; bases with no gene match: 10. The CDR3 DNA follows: TGTGCCAGCAGTTACCGGGACAGCCCTCTCTATAGCAATCAGCCCCAGCATTTT. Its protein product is CASSYRDSPLYSNQPQHF.

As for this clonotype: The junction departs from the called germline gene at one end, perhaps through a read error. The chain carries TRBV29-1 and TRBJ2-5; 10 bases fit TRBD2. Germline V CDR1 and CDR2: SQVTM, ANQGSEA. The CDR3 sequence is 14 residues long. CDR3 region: CIVGGTSVRGAQYF. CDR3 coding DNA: TGCATCGTTGGCGGGACTAGCGTCAGAGGGGCCCAGTACTTC.

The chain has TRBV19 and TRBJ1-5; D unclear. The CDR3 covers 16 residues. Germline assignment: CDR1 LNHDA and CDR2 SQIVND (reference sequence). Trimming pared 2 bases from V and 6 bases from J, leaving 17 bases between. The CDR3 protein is CASSIRPGGSGQPQHF. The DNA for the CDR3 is TGTGCCAGTAGTATACGGCCGGGAGGGAGCGGTCAGCCCCAGCATTTT.

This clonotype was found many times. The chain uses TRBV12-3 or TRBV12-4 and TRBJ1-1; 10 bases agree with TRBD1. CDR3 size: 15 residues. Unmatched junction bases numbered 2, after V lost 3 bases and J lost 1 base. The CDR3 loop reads CASSFGQGGNTEAFF. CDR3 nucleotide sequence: TGTGCCAGCAGTTTCGGACAGGGGGGGAACACTGAAGCTTTCTTT.

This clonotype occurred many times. DNA for the CDR3: TGTGCCAGCAGTTCCACAGGGGGGGTCTATGGCTACACCTTC. As protein: CASSSTGGVYGYTF. The V call is TRBV28, the J call TRBJ1-2, with TRBD1 identical over 8 bases. The trim removed 4 bases at V and 4 bases at J, leaving 5 bases unmatched. The CDR3 covers 14 residues. CDR1 is MDHEN and CDR2 is SYDVKM in the germline V gene.

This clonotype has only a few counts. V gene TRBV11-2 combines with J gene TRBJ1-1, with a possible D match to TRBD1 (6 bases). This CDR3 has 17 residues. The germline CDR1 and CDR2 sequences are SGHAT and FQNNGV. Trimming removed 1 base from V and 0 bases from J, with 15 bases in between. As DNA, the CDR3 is TGTGCCAGCAGCTTAGCCGGGTTGGGGGCCATGAACACTGAAGCTTTCTTT. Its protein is CASSLAGLGAMNTEAFF.

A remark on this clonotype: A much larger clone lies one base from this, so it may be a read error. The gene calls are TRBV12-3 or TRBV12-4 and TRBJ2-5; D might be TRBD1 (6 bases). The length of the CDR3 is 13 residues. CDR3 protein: CAGSGQIRETQYF. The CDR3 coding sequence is TGTGCCGGCAGTGGACAGATTCGAGAGACCCAGTACTTC.

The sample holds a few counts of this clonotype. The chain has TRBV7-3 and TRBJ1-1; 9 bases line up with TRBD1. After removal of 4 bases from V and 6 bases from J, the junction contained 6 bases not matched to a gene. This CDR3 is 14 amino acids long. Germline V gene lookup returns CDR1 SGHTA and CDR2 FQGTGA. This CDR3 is CASSSGDRAAEAFF. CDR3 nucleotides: TGTGCCAGCAGCTCAGGGGACAGGGCCGCTGAAGCTTTCTTT.

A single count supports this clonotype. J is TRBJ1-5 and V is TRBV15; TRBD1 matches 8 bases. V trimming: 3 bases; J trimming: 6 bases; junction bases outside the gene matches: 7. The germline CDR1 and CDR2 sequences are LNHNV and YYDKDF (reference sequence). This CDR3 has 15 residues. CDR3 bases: TGTGCCACCAGCAGCTCCGGACAGGGTGGTCAGCCCCAGCATTTT. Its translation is CATSSSGQGGQPQHF.

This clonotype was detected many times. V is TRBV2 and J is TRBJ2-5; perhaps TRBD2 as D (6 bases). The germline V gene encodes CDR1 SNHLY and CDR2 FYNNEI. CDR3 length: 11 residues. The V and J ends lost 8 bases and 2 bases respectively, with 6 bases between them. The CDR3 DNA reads TGTGCCAGCGGGGGGCAAGAGACCCAGTACTTC. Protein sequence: CASGGQETQYF.

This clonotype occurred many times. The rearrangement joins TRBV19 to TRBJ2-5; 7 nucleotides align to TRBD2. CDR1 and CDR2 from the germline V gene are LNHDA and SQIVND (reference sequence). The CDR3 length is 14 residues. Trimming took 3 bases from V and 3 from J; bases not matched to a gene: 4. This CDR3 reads CASSMVLAEETQYF. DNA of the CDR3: TGTGCCAGTAGTATGGTGCTAGCGGAAGAGACCCAGTACTTC.